This T cell receptor beta chain is drawn from a study of blood T cells in healthy people across ages. This clonotype was observed a few times. Donors were systemically healthy Caucasian individuals from Russia aged roughly 6 to 95 years. V lost 7 bases to trimming and J lost 3 bases; unmatched junction nucleotides: 6. The CDR3 runs 15 residues. It was with a sample-barcoded 5' primer and a J-beta primer mix that a second PCR of roughly 6 to 12 cycles was run. TCRdb ran MiXCR on the 5' RACE reads and lists one entry per CDR3 protein. The table records about 1.7 million distinct CDR3 sequences, 25% to 30% of them present only once.

The sequence was collected from a woman younger than 45 in good health. Sequenced sample: blood. The genes are TRBV12-3 or TRBV12-4 and TRBJ2-1; 10 bases match TRBD2. The CDR3 region has the DNA TGTGCCAGCACCCGACGGACTAGCGGCTACAATGAGCAGTTCTTC. The encoded protein is CASTRRTSGYNEQFF.